The rows below give T cell receptor beta chains drawn from one sample of a study of blood T cell repertoires in COVID-19. Profiling relied on immunoSEQ multiplex PCR, and the TCRdb table lists in-frame clones only, not all of them. Here the sample spans some 190,000 clones, approximately 85% being singletons. The source material was peripheral blood. The receptor set was obtained from a man of 80 years or more with COVID-19, enrolled during active disease. Both conserved end residues are part of each CDR3. The D gene is left open where the match is weak. Size is omitted from some rows. Given values are once, few, many or a class for expanded clones.

>TRBV6-2/TRBV6-3|NA|TRBJ1-6|once
TGTGCCAGCAGCCCTTGGACGGGATCGAGCTCCTATAATTCACCCCTCCACTTT
CASSPWTGSSSYNSPLHF
>TRBV3-1/TRBV3-2|NA|TRBJ1-2|NA
TGTGCCAGCAGCGAACAGGTCAACTATGGCTACACCTTC
CASSEQVNYGYTF
>TRBV4-2|TRBD1|TRBJ1-5|NA
TGTGCCAGCAGCCAAGGCAGGACAGGTGGACAGCCCCAGCATTTT
CASSQGRTGGQPQHF
>TRBV18|TRBD1|TRBJ2-7|NA
TGTGCCAGCTCACCGAGGGGGCTCGACGAGCAGTACTTC
CASSPRGLDEQYF
>TRBV27|NA|TRBJ1-6|NA
TGTGCCAGCACCCGGGACACCGATAATTCACCCCTCCACTTT
CASTRDTDNSPLHF
>TRBV10-1|NA|TRBJ1-2|NA
TGCGCCAGCAGTTCCGGGACTTTGGGCTACACCTTC
CASSSGTLGYTF
>TRBV4-1|TRBD2|TRBJ2-5|few
TGCGCCAGCAGCCAAGATTGGACTAGCTGGGAGACCCAGTACTTC
CASSQDWTSWETQYF
>TRBV19|NA|TRBJ1-2|NA
TGTGCCAGTAGTATAGAGGGAGCCTTTGCCTTCTATGGCTACACCTTC
CASSIEGAFAFYGYTF
>TRBV11-2|TRBD1|TRBJ2-4|NA
TGTGCCAGCAGCTTAGTACAGGGGCAAAACATTCAGTACTTC
CASSLVQGQNIQYF
>TRBV2|TRBD1|TRBJ2-5|NA
TGTGCCTACCGAGGTAGTCAGGGGGTTGGAGAGACCCAGTACTTC
CAYRGSQGVGETQYF
>TRBV2|NA|TRBJ1-1|NA
TGTGCCAGCAGTGAACAGGGCTGGGGATACACTGAAGCTTTCTTT
CASSEQGWGYTEAFF
>TRBV29-1|NA|TRBJ1-1|NA
TGCAGCGTTGAATTCCCAGGGGCGGGGGTTAGCACTGAAGCTTTCTTT
CSVEFPGAGVSTEAFF
>TRBV28|NA|TRBJ1-2|NA
TGTGCCAGCAGTTCACGGAGTATGAGGGGCTACACCTTC
CASSSRSMRGYTF
>TRBV4-1|TRBD2|TRBJ2-5|once
TGCGCCAGCAGCCCGGCAGGCGGGGGGGTCGAGACCCAGTACTTC
CASSPAGGGVETQYF
>TRBV5-1|NA|TRBJ1-1|NA
TGCGCCAGCAGCCGTGTTGAGGCCCAGGGCGCTGAAGCTTTCTTT
CASSRVEAQGAEAFF
>TRBV2|TRBD1|TRBJ1-4|NA
TGTGCCAGCAGTGAAAACCCTGCGAGAGGGGGCAGGGAAAAACTGTTTTTT
CASSENPARGGREKLFF
>TRBV15|TRBD1|TRBJ1-5|NA
TGTGCCACCAGCAGACTGGGACAGGGCAATCAGCCCCAGCATTTT
CATSRLGQGNQPQHF
>TRBV27|NA|TRBJ1-2|once
TGTGCCAGCAGTCCCGGACGCGGGGTAGGCTATGGCTACACCTTC
CASSPGRGVGYGYTF
>TRBV6-1|TRBD2|TRBJ2-5|NA
TGTGCCAGCAGTGAAGTGCCTAGCGGGGGGCGGGAGACCCAGTACTTC
CASSEVPSGGRETQYF
>TRBV3-1/TRBV3-2|TRBD1|TRBJ2-1|NA
TGTGCCAGCAGCCAAGGGGGACAGCTGTTCTTC
CASSQGGQLFF
>TRBV11-3|TRBD2|TRBJ2-5|once
TGTGCCAGCAGCTTCCGGACTAGCGGGGGACAAGAGACCCAGTACTTC
CASSFRTSGGQETQYF
>TRBV12-5|TRBD1|TRBJ1-6|NA
TGTGCTAGTGGTTCCCTGACAGGGAGCTCCTATAATTCACCCCTCCACTTT
CASGSLTGSSYNSPLHF
>TRBV6-5|TRBD1|TRBJ2-5|NA
TGTGCCAGCAGTTACTTGAACAGGGGGCTAGAGACCCAGTACTTC
CASSYLNRGLETQYF
>TRBV5-6|NA|TRBJ1-2|NA
TGTGCCAGCAGCGTCGTTTTGAGAGGGACTAACTATGGCTACACCTTC
CASSVVLRGTNYGYTF
>TRBV6-6|NA|TRBJ1-2|NA
TGTGCCAGCAGTTACCGGGCGGGCCCGCATGGCTACACCTTC
CASSYRAGPHGYTF
>TRBV18|NA|TRBJ2-5|NA
TGTGCCAGCTCACTTATCTACCAAGAGACCCAGTACTTC
CASSLIYQETQYF
>TRBV2|NA|TRBJ1-5|NA
TGTGCCAGCTCCCCACAGGTTTGGGGGCGGGCCCAGCATTTT
CASSPQVWGRAQHF
>TRBV20-1|NA|TRBJ1-2|NA
TGCAGTGCTAGTCGTCCGGGTGGGAACTATGGCTACACCTTC
CSASRPGGNYGYTF
>TRBV5-4|NA|TRBJ2-1|NA
TGTGCCAGCAGCTTGGGACTTCCCCCCAATGAGCAGTTCTTC
CASSLGLPPNEQFF
>TRBV19|NA|TRBJ1-2|NA
TGTGCCAGTAGTGCCCGAGACTATGGCTACACCTTC
CASSARDYGYTF
>TRBV28|NA|TRBJ1-5|few
TGTGCCAGCAGTCCTCCCCCTAGCAATCAGCCCCAGCATTTT
CASSPPPSNQPQHF
>TRBV18|TRBD1|TRBJ1-1|NA
TGTGCCAGCTCACTAAACAGGGGGCGGGACACTGAAGCTTTCTTT
CASSLNRGRDTEAFF
>TRBV5-5|TRBD2|TRBJ2-1|NA
TGTGCCAGCAGCCAAACTAGCGGGGGCTCTAGTGAGCAGTTCTTC
CASSQTSGGSSEQFF
>TRBV15|TRBD1|TRBJ1-2|few
TGTGCCACCAGCAGCCGACGGACAGGGGTTGGCTACACCTTC
CATSSRRTGVGYTF
>TRBV2|NA|TRBJ1-3|few
TGTGCCAGCAGCCCGGAGTTAACTGGAAACACCATATATTTT
CASSPELTGNTIYF
>TRBV3-1/TRBV3-2|TRBD1|TRBJ1-4|few
TGTGCCAGCAGCGCCTCTACAGGGGGCAGGGAAAAACTGTTTTTT
CASSASTGGREKLFF
>TRBV18|TRBD1|TRBJ1-1|once
TGTGCCAGCTCACCGCCAAACCAGGGGGGCACTGAAGCTTTCTTT
CASSPPNQGGTEAFF
>TRBV6-5|NA|TRBJ1-6|NA
TGTGCCAGCAGTTCCAGGTCTGGGAGGGAGGGGTCACCCCTCCACTTT
CASSSRSGREGSPLHF
>TRBV19|NA|TRBJ2-2|NA
TGTGCCAGTAGTAAACAGGGGGAGGGCGGGGAGCTGTTTTTT
CASSKQGEGGELFF
>TRBV11-2|TRBD1|TRBJ1-2|few
TGTGCCAGCAGCGTGGGACAGGGGGCGTATGGCTACACCTTC
CASSVGQGAYGYTF
>TRBV5-1|NA|TRBJ2-3|NA
TGCGCCAGCAGCTTGAGGGAGGCTTCGGGTACAGATACGCAGTATTTT
CASSLREASGTDTQYF
>TRBV9|NA|TRBJ1-1|NA
TGTGCCAGCAGCTCTCAGTATCCCAACACTGAAGCTTTCTTT
CASSSQYPNTEAFF
>TRBV11-2|NA|TRBJ1-2|NA
TGTGCCAGCAGCTTATCCCAGGGAACCATCCCCTATGGCTACACCTTC
CASSLSQGTIPYGYTF
>TRBV7-9|TRBD2|TRBJ2-2|once
TGTGCCAGCAAAACGGGGGGAATTTGGAACACCGGGGAGCTGTTTTTT
CASKTGGIWNTGELFF
>TRBV9|NA|TRBJ1-1|NA
TGTGCCAGCAGCACTCAGGGCTTCACTGAAGCTTTCTTT
CASSTQGFTEAFF
>TRBV2|TRBD1|TRBJ1-1|few
TGTGCCAGCAGTGCAGGGGGCGCGGGAGCTTTCTTT
CASSAGGAGAFF
>TRBV29-1|TRBD1|TRBJ1-1|few
TGCAGCGGTGGGGGACAGGGCGGCACTGAAGCTTTCTTT
CSGGGQGGTEAFF
>TRBV7-9|NA|TRBJ1-6|NA
TGTGCCAGCAGCGCGGGTGGCTCTAATTCACCCCTCCACTTT
CASSAGGSNSPLHF
>TRBV6-6|NA|TRBJ2-6|NA
TGTGCCAGCAGTCGAGGACAGTCCCCTGGTGGGGCCAACGTCCTGACTTTC
CASSRGQSPGGANVLTF
>TRBV2|NA|TRBJ2-2|NA
TGTGCCAGCAGTGCCCAGGGGGGTCGGGACACCGGGGAGCTGTTTTTT
CASSAQGGRDTGELFF
>TRBV28|TRBD1|TRBJ1-1|NA
TGTGCCAGCAAATTACAGGGGAACATGAACACTGAAGCTTTCTTT
CASKLQGNMNTEAFF